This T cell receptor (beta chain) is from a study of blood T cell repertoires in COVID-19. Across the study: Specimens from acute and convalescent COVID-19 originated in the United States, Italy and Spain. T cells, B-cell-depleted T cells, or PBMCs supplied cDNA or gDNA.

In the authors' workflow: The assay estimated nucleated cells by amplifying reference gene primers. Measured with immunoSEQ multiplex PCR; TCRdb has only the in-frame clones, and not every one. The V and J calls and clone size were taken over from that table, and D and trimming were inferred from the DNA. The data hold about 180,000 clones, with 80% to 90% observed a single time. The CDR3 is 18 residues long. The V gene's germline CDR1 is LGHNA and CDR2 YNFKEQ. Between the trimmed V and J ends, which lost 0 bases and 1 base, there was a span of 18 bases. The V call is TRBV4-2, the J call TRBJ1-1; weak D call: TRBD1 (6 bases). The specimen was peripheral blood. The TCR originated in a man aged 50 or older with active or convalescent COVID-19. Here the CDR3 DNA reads TGTGCCAGCAGCCAAGATCCGAATTTGGGGGCCCAGAACACTGAAGCTTTCTTT. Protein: CASSQDPNLGAQNTEAFF.